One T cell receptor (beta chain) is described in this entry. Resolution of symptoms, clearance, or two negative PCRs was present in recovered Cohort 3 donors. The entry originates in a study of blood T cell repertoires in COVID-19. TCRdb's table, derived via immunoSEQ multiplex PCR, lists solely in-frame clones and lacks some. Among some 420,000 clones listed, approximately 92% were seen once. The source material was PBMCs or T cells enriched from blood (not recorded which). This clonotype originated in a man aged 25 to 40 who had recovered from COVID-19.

CDR3 sequence reads: CASSFQPSVQETQYF. The CDR3 DNA follows: TGTGCCAGCAGCTTTCAGCCTAGCGTTCAAGAGACCCAGTACTTC. The V and J genes are TRBV7-9 and TRBJ2-5, with D possibly matching TRBD2 (6 bases). The CDR3 is 15 amino acids. Germline lookup yields CDR1 SEHNR and CDR2 FQNEAQ (reference sequence). V lost 3 bases to trimming and J lost 2 bases, with 13 bases between them.